Following are 4 T cell receptor beta chains from one sample sequenced in a study of cytomegalovirus exposure and HLA in healthy donors. It was with 60 Vbeta and 13 Jbeta primers that the PCR ran. The repertoire was sequenced with immunoSEQ multiplex PCR; TCRdb's copy has only in-frame clones and lacks some. The top ten clones hold around 3.1% of a sample with approximately 100,000 clones, around 80% of them seen once. Sequencing was performed on PBMCs. Receptors were obtained from a woman aged 40 to 50 in good health and CMV-seronegative.

The J gene is TRBJ1-2, the V gene TRBV11-2; no firm D call. V was clipped by 4 bases and J by 0 bases, with 12 bases between them. Germline CDR1 reads SGHAT; CDR2 reads FQNNGV. The CDR3 sequence is 15 residues long. CDR3 sequence (DNA): TGTGCCAGCAGCTCTCGACTCTTAGCTAACTATGGCTACACCTTC. This sequence encodes CASSSRLLANYGYTF.

V gene TRBV5-6 combines with J gene TRBJ1-2; weak D call: TRBD1 (5 bases). The CDR3 spans 13 residues. The V and J ends lost 1 base and 6 bases respectively, with 10 bases between them. Germline CDR1 and CDR2: SGHDT and YYEEEE. The CDR3 loop reads CASSLQGLHGYTF. DNA for the CDR3: TGTGCCAGCAGCTTGCAGGGACTCCATGGCTACACCTTC.

V is TRBV14 and J is TRBJ2-2; a weak D match, TRBD1 (5 bases). The CDR3 has 17 residues. The germline V gene has CDR1 SGHDN and CDR2 FVKESK. Trimming removed 0 bases from V and 0 bases from J, with 11 bases in between. CDR3 in amino acids: CASSQEIDSANTGELFF. The CDR3 DNA reads as TGTGCCAGCAGCCAAGAGATCGACAGCGCGAACACCGGGGAGCTGTTTTTT. Supplemented by reference TRBV14 and TRBJ2-2, the full variable domain reads EAGVTQFPSHSVIEKGQTVTLRCDPISGHDNLYWYRRVMGKEIKFLLHFVKESKQDESGMPNNRFLAERTGGTYSTLKVQPAELEDSGVYFCASSQEIDSANTGELFFGEGSRLTVL.

The rearrangement uses TRBV7-2 and TRBJ1-6; D call uncertain. The germline CDR1 and CDR2 sequences are SGHTA and FQGNSA. This CDR3 comprises 12 residues. V shed 3 bases and J shed 10 bases, with 7 bases lying between them. CDR3 DNA sequence: TGTGCCAGCAGCTTTTTGGGCTCACCCCTCCACTTT. Translating gives CASSFLGSPLHF.